This entry lists 20 T cell receptor beta chains sequenced from one sample in a study of tissue T cells after allogeneic stem cell transplantation. The assay was immunoSEQ multiplex PCR, and TCRdb's table has in-frame clones only and misses some. The data contain about 7,700 clones, 35% to 40% of them singletons. As for time point: mouse harvest day 14 after allogeneic transplant. Tail vein injection delivered 10^7 T-cell-depleted bone marrow cells and 10^6 splenic CD5+ T cells. The sample comprised skin. The receptors stem from a female BALB/c mouse given C57BL/6 T cells with graft-versus-host disease after an allogeneic hematopoietic cell transplant.

Concerning this clone: The genes and germline here are from mouse. The read terminates 1 residue before the CDR3 end, so the remaining end is supplied by the germline J gene. V is TRBV19 and J is TRBJ2-7; 9 bases are shared with TRBD2. This CDR3 contains 13 residues. Germline loops: CDR1 FNHDT, CDR2 SITEND (reference sequence). Trimming took 4 bases from V and 3 from J; bases not matched to a gene: 2. CDR3 DNA (partial): TGTGCCAGCAGTCCTGGGGGGGTCTATGAACAGTAC. Residues: CASSPGGVYEQY. The CDR3 in its entirety is CASSPGGVYEQYF.

As concerns this clone: Here the gene names and germline are mouse. The CDR3 end lies 1 residue beyond the end of the read and is filled in from the germline J gene. V and J are TRBV23 and TRBJ2-4; the DNA was not compared with TRBD1, the D call given in the table. The CDR3 contains 13 residues. Germline V CDR1 and CDR2: KGHTA, FQNQQP. The CDR3 here is CSSTDRGKNTLYF. Incomplete CDR3 DNA: TGCTCCAGCACCGACAGGGGGAAAAACACCTTGTAC.

Comment on this clone: Gene names and germline match the mouse. The read is 1 residue too short to cover the CDR3 end, so that end is filled in from the germline J gene. The chain carries TRBV26 and TRBJ2-1, with 10 bases identical to TRBD2. The CDR3 length is 16 residues. Germline trimming cut 6 bases from V and 0 bases from J; bases unmatched to any gene: 5. Germline loops: CDR1 KGHPV, CDR2 FQNQEV (reference sequence). CDR3 amino acids: CASSQPGGANYAEQFF. CDR3 DNA, as far as it was read: TGTGCCAGCAGCCAACCTGGGGGGGCTAACTATGCTGAGCAGTTC.

About this clone: Mouse gene names and germline throughout. The read is 1 residue too short to cover the CDR3 end, so that end is filled in from the germline J gene. V gene TRBV16 combines with J gene TRBJ1-3; D is unclear. Trimming removed 5 bases at V and 0 bases at J, with 5 bases between. CDR1 is SGHSA and CDR2 is FRNQAP in the germline V gene. CDR3 size: 13 residues. CDR3 sequence reads: CASSPTSGNTLYF. CDR3 DNA, as far as it was read: TGTGCAAGCAGCCCTACTTCTGGAAATACGCTCTAT.

A few counts support this clone. Mouse germline and gene names are used. The read terminates 1 residue before the CDR3 end, so the remaining end is supplied by the germline J gene. The chain recombines TRBV26 with TRBJ2-4, with 7 bases aligning to TRBD1. CDR3 length equals 14 residues. V was pared by 3 bases and J by 1 base, with 1 base of the junction left unmatched. Germline loops: CDR1 KGHPV, CDR2 FQNQEV (reference sequence). The CDR3 loop reads CASSLDRGQNTLYF. The CDR3 DNA, read in part, is TGTGCCAGCAGTCTCGACAGGGGTCAAAACACCTTGTAC.

About this clone: Gene and germline names: mouse. The CDR3 is CASSLTGARAETLYF. CDR3 bases read: TGTGCCAGCAGTCTGACGGGGGCGCGTGCAGAAACGCTGTAT. The chain recombines TRBV26 with TRBJ2-3, with D tentatively TRBD1 or TRBD2 (6 bases each). The read ends 1 residue shy of where the CDR3 ends; the end is completed using the germline J gene. The CDR3 is made up of 15 amino acids. The V and J ends lost 2 bases and 1 base respectively, with 10 bases between them. CDR1 and CDR2 from the germline V gene are KGHPV and FQNQEV (reference sequence).

To note about this clone: Each gene name is a mouse one. The read comes to an end 1 residue before the CDR3 does, leaving the germline J gene to fill in the end. The chain joins TRBV29 to TRBJ2-4; TRBD1 matches 10 bases. CDR1 and CDR2 (germline): MSHET, SYDVDS. Trimming cost V 8 bases and J 7 bases; bases outside gene matches: 9. The CDR3 has 14 amino acids. Incomplete CDR3 DNA: TGTGCTAGCCTAATAAGGGACAGGGGTTACACCTTGTAC. Translated, it gives CASLIRDRGYTLY. In full, the CDR3 reads CASLIRDRGYTLYF. Full variable domain (remainder filled in from reference TRBV29 and TRBJ2-4): DMKVTQMPRYLIKRMGENVLLECGQDMSHETMYWYRQDPGLGLQLIYISYDVDSNSEGDIPKGYRVSRKKREHFSLILDSAKTNQTSVYFCASLIRDRGYTLYFGAGTRLSVL.

On this clone: The genes are named according to mouse. CDR3: CSSSQRTDTEVFF. The DNA read from the CDR3 is TGCTCCAGCAGTCAACGGACAGACACAGAAGTCTTC. The V and J genes are TRBV23 and TRBJ1-1; the table gives TRBD1 as D, unverified against the DNA. The CDR3 goes on 1 residue after the read ends, and that part is filled in from the germline J gene. The CDR3 has 13 residues. CDR1 KGHTA and CDR2 FQNQQP come from the germline V gene.

This clone has only one observation. Here the gene names and germline are mouse. The CDR3 extends 1 residue past the end of the read, so its final part is completed from the germline J gene. The V call is TRBV16, the J call TRBJ2-4; a possible D gene is TRBD2 (7 bases). This CDR3 contains 14 residues. Germline values: CDR1 SGHSA, CDR2 FRNQAP. V gave up 3 bases and J gave up 2 bases, with 9 bases separating them. This CDR3 is CASSLGGVQNTLYF. The CDR3 bases that were read are TGTGCAAGCAGCTTGGGGGGCGTTCAAAACACCTTGTAC.

This clone was picked up a small number of times. Gene names and germline refer to mouse. The missing CDR3 end, 1 residue past where the read stops, is filled in from the germline J gene. The chain links TRBV26 to TRBJ2-7, with D maybe TRBD2 (7 bases). The CDR3 is 13 residues long. The germline gives CDR1 KGHPV, CDR2 FQNQEV (reference sequence). Trimming removed 4 bases at V and 7 bases at J, with 14 bases between. The DNA read from the CDR3 is TGTGCCAGCAGTCAGGGGGGCGCATTGGAACAGTAC. Translating gives CASSQGGALEQY. The whole CDR3 sequence is CASSQGGALEQYF.

In this sample, this clone is medium-sized. The germline and genes are mouse ones. The sequence runs out 1 residue before the end of the CDR3; the remainder is reconstructed from the germline J gene. The rearrangement joins TRBV26 to TRBJ1-2, with a possible D match to TRBD1 (6 bases). Germline CDR1 is KGHPV and CDR2 is FQNQEV (reference sequence). Trimming pared 6 bases from V and 1 base from J, leaving 12 bases between. The CDR3 length is 14 residues. CDR3 DNA, as far as it was read: TGTGCCAGCAGCCTGGGACACCTAAACTCCGACTACACC. It specifies CASSLGHLNSDYT. The full-length CDR3 reads as CASSLGHLNSDYTF. The full variable domain, in which reference TRBV26 and TRBJ1-2 provide the parts outside the CDR3, is NSKVIQTPRYLVKGQGQKAKMRCIPEKGHPVVFWYQQNKNNEFKFLINFQNQEVLQQIDMTEKRFSAECPSNSPCSLEIQSSEAGDSALYLCASSLGHLNSDYTFGSGTRLLVI.

This clone was seen a few times. The gene names given are mouse names. The observed sequence ends 1 residue before the CDR3 terminus, with the missing tail filled in from the germline J gene. V is TRBV26 and J is TRBJ1-4; 11 bases line up with TRBD1. The germline CDR1 and CDR2 sequences are KGHPV and FQNQEV (reference sequence). The ends lost 6 bases at V and 4 bases at J; junction bases unmatched: 4. The CDR3 contains 15 residues. The CDR3 protein is CASSPGTGGNERLFF. CDR3 bases read: TGTGCCAGCAGCCCTGGGACAGGGGGCAACGAAAGATTATTT.

As for this clone: The gene names here belong to mouse. The CDR3 extends 1 residue past the end of the read, so its final part is completed from the germline J gene. The same CDR3 can be traced to other DNA sequences in this sample. The chain couples TRBV26 to TRBJ1-4; D may be TRBD1 (5 bases). CDR3 size: 14 residues. V was clipped by 2 bases and J by 5 bases, with 9 bases between them. In germline, CDR1 is KGHPV, CDR2 FQNQEV (reference sequence). The DNA read from the CDR3 is TGTGCCAGCAGTCTGGGCAGGGCAAACGAAAGATTATTT. Protein: CASSLGRANERLF. The entire CDR3 reads CASSLGRANERLFF.

As concerns this clone: The genes and germline here are from mouse. Read sequence stops 1 residue before the CDR3 end, and the germline J gene provides the missing end. This chain uses TRBV3 with TRBJ1-5; TRBD1 might be the D (5 bases). The germline V gene encodes CDR1 SNHLY and CDR2 FYNGKV (reference sequence). This CDR3 is built from 13 residues. Trimming removed 4 bases at V and 3 bases at J, with 7 bases between. CDR3 protein: CASSWTINQAPLF. The part of the CDR3 DNA that was read is TGTGCCAGCAGCTGGACAATCAACCAGGCTCCGCTT.

In the case of this clone: Gene names refer to mouse genes. CDR3 bases read: TGTGCCAGCAGTCTGGATGGGGACAGGGGACAGTAC. This translates into CASSLDGDRGQY. The CDR3 reads in full as CASSLDGDRGQYF. The chain links TRBV24 to TRBJ2-7, with 10 positions matching TRBD1. The CDR3 goes on 1 residue after the read ends, and that part is filled in from the germline J gene. This CDR3 comprises 13 residues. Germline CDR1 KGHTA, CDR2 FRNEEI. J lost 9 bases, V lost 2 bases, and 4 bases had no gene match.

This clone was observed once. Mouse germline and gene names are used. Read coverage stops 1 residue before the CDR3 terminus; the germline J gene supplies the remainder. V and J are TRBV26 and TRBJ1-2; D possibly corresponds to TRBD1 (6 bases). Trimming stripped 7 bases from V and 0 bases from J, with 6 bases between. This CDR3 region has 12 residues. Germline-derived CDR1 and CDR2 are KGHPV and FQNQEV (reference sequence). The chain's CDR3 is CASNRANSDYTF. The DNA read from the CDR3 is TGTGCCAGCAACAGGGCAAACTCCGACTACACC.

By proportion, this clone is medium-sized. Mouse gene names apply. Coverage ceases 1 residue before the CDR3 finishes, and the germline J gene fills in the end. This chain joins TRBV5 and TRBJ2-7; D possibly corresponds to TRBD1 (5 bases). The CDR3 is made up of 14 amino acids. Trimming cost V 6 bases and J 0 bases, with 12 bases left between them. Germline V gene data show CDR1 as LGHNA and CDR2 as YNLKQL (reference sequence). The CDR3 spells CASSLDRHSYEQYF. Partial CDR3 DNA: TGTGCCAGCAGTCTCGACAGACACTCCTATGAACAGTAC.

This clone was seen only a few times. The listed genes are named as in mouse. The CDR3 extends 1 residue past the end of the read, so its final part is completed from the germline J gene. The chain has TRBV16 and TRBJ2-1, with unresolved D. Trimming removed 3 bases at V and 1 base at J, with 4 bases between. This CDR3 spans 13 amino acids. The germline CDR1 and CDR2 sequences are SGHSA and FRNQAP. The sequenced CDR3 bases are TGTGCAAGCAGCTTCAGGAACTATGCTGAGCAGTTC. Its protein product is CASSFRNYAEQF. The whole CDR3 is CASSFRNYAEQFF.

This clone was picked up a small number of times. Gene names and germline match the mouse. The read gets to within 1 residue of the CDR3 end, and the germline J gene fills in the rest. The chain recombines TRBV16 with TRBJ1-2, with unresolved D. The CDR3 extends over 14 amino acids. Germline loops: CDR1 SGHSA, CDR2 FRNQAP. V dropped 0 bases and J dropped 5 bases, with 10 bases sitting between them. The sequenced CDR3 bases are TGTGCAAGCAGCTTAGATCTGGGGTGGTCCGACTACACC. The encoded protein is CASSLDLGWSDYT. The whole CDR3 sequence reads CASSLDLGWSDYTF.

This clone was seen a few times. The gene symbols are mouse symbols. The read is 1 residue too short to cover the CDR3 end, so that end is filled in from the germline J gene. The chain couples TRBV26 to TRBJ2-2, with D perhaps TRBD1 (5 bases). V lost 4 bases to trimming and J lost 0 bases, with 12 bases between them. CDR1 and CDR2 (germline): KGHPV, FQNQEV (reference sequence). CDR3 length: 16 amino acids. Incomplete CDR3 DNA: TGTGCCAGCAGTCCCCGACAGCCTGCAAACACCGGGCAGCTCTAC. Residues: CASSPRQPANTGQLY. The entire CDR3 protein reads CASSPRQPANTGQLYF.